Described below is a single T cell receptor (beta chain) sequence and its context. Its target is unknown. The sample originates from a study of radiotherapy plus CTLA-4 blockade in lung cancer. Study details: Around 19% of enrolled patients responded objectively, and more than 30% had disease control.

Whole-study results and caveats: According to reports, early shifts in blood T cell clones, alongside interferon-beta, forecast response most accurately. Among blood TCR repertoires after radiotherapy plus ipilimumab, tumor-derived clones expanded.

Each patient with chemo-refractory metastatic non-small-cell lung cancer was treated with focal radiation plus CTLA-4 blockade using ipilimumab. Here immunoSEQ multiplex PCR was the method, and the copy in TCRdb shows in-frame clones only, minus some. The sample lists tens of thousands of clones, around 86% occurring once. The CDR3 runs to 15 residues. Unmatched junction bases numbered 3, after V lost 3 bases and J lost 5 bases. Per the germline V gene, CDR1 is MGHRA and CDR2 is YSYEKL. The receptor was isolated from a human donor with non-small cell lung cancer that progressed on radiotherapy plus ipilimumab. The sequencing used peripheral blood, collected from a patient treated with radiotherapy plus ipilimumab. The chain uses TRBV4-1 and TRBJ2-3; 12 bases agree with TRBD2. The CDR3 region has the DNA TGCGCCAGCAGCCAGCTAGCGGGGGGGAGAGATACGCAGTATTTT. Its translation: CASSQLAGGRDTQYF.